This T cell receptor beta chain originates from a study of identical twins. In the case of this clonotype: What it binds is unknown.

Findings and caveats of the study: Conclusions were drawn cross-sectionally by statistical analysis, without following the same donors.

Germline CDR1 reads LGHDT; CDR2 reads YNNKEL (reference sequence). CDR3 length: 14 amino acids. The V and J ends lost 1 base and 1 base respectively, with 6 bases between them. All of the donors were Caucasians in good health. Addition of a universal primer site occurred through template switching, and cDNA carried unique molecular identifiers. TCRdb re-analysed the 5' RACE reads in MiXCR, keeping a single row per CDR3 protein. In the table there are approximately 550,000 distinct CDR3 sequences, approximately 20% of which are singletons. These same records also appear under a second study, on yellow fever vaccine responses in identical twins.

The origin of this receptor is a woman aged 18 to 35 in good health. The V gene is TRBV3-1, the J gene TRBJ2-3, with D uncertain. Sequencing used CD4+ T cells sorted from blood. DNA for the CDR3: TGTGCCAGCAGCCAAGCAAGGGGCACAGATACGCAGTATTTT. The encoded protein is CASSQARGTDTQYF.